A few counts support the clone carrying this T cell receptor beta chain. Method: immunoSEQ multiplex PCR; TCRdb's copy keeps in-frame clones and lacks some. The sample has hundreds of thousands of clones; about 90% are singletons. The germline CDR1 and CDR2 sequences are KGHSH and LQKENI. CDR3 length: 14 amino acids. J was trimmed by 5 bases and V by 3 bases; bases with no gene match: 5. This sample is drawn from a study of shared T cell receptors in the human thymus. The data were also submitted as part of a second study, on human thymus T cells. That work contributes: The study used thymus tissue resected during corrective heart surgery.

This sequence joins TRBV18 and TRBJ2-7; 9 nucleotides line up with TRBD1. This TCR came from a boy in the first two years of life with a congenital heart defect. What was sequenced was thymocytes. The DNA of the CDR3 is TGTGCCAGCTCACCCACGCGGACAGGGGACGAGCAGTACTTC. Amino acids: CASSPTRTGDEQYF. The full variable domain, completed using reference TRBV18 and TRBJ2-7, is NAGVMQNPRHLVRRRGQEARLRCSPMKGHSHVYWYRQLPEEGLKFMVYLQKENIIDESGMPKERFSAEFPKEGPSILRIQQVVRGDSAAYFCASSPTRTGDEQYFGPGTRLTVT.